This TCR beta chain was sequenced during a study of T cell responses to AZD1222 COVID-19 vaccine. The protocol was immunoSEQ multiplex PCR, while the TCRdb copy is restricted to in-frame clones and leaves out a portion. Among 63,000 or so clones listed, about 85% were seen once. Material: peripheral blood, obtained on day 0 of AZD1222 vaccination. The origin of this receptor is an adult in good health.

CDR3 residues: CASSPLGLAGDSKEQFF. CDR3 DNA: TGTGCCAGCAGCCCCCTCGGTCTAGCGGGGGATTCCAAAGAGCAGTTCTTC. The chain couples TRBV3-1 (or the pseudogene TRBV3-2) to TRBJ2-1; 10 positions match TRBD2. V shed 4 bases and J 10 bases; nucleotides not matched to a gene: 16. Germline loops: CDR1 LGHDT, CDR2 YNNKEL (reference sequence). The CDR3 spans 17 residues.